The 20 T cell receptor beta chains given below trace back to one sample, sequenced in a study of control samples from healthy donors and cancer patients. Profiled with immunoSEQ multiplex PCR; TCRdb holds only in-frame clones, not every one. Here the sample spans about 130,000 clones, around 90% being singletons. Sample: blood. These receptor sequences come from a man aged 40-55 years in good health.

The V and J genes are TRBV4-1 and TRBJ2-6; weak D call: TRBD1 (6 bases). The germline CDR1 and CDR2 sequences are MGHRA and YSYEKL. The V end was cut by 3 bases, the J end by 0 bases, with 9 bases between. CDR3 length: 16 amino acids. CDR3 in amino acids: CASSQGAASGANVLTF. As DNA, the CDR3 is TGCGCCAGCAGCCAGGGGGCTGCCTCTGGGGCCAACGTCCTGACTTTC.

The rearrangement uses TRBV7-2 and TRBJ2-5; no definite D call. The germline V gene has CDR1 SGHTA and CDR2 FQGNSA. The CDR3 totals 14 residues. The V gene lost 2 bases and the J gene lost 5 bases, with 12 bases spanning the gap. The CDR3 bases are TGTGCCAGCAGCTTATCAAGAGATTGGGAGACCCAGTACTTC. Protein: CASSLSRDWETQYF.

The CDR3 DNA reads as TGTGCCAGCAGTTTAGTGGATCAGCCCCAGCATTTT. It is translated as CASSLVDQPQHF. This sequence joins TRBV28 and TRBJ1-5; no clear D. Germline assignment: CDR1 MDHEN and CDR2 SYDVKM. CDR3 length: 12 residues. Trimming removed 2 bases at V and 5 bases at J, with 4 bases between.

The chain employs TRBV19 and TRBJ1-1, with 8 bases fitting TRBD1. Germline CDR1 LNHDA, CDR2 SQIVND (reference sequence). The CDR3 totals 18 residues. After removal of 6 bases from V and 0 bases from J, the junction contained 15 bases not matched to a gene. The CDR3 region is CASRITGTGANMNTEAFF. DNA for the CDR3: TGTGCCAGTAGGATAACCGGGACAGGCGCTAACATGAACACTGAAGCTTTCTTT.

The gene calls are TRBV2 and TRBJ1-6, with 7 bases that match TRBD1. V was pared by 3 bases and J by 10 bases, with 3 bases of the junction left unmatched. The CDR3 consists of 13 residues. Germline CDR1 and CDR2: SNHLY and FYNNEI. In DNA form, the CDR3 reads TGTGCCAGCAGTGAGGACAGGCACTCACCCCTCCACTTT. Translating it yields CASSEDRHSPLHF.

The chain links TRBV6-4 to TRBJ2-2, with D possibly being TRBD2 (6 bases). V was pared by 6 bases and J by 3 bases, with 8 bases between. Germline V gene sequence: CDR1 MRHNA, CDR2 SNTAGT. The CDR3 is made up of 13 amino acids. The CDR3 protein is CASSGDYTGELFF. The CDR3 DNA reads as TGTGCCAGCAGCGGGGACTACACCGGGGAGCTGTTTTTT.

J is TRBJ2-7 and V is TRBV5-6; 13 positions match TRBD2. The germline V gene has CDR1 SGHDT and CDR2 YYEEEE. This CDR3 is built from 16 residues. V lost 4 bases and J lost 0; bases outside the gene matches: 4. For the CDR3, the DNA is TGTGCCAGCAGCCCGGGACTAGCGGGGAACTCCTACGAGCAGTACTTC. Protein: CASSPGLAGNSYEQYF.

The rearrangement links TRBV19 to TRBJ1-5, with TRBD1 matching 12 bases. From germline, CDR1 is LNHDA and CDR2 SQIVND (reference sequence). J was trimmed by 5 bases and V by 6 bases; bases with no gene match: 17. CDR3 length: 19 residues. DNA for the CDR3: TGTGCCAGTAGGCTAAGAAGGGACAGGGGGCGCGGGGTTGATCAGCCCCAGCATTTT. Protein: CASRLRRDRGRGVDQPQHF.

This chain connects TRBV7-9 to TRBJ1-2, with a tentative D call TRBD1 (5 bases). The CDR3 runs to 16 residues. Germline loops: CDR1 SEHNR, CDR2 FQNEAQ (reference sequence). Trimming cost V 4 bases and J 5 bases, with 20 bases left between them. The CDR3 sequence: CASSSGQRGVLYGYTF. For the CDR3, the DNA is TGTGCCAGCAGCTCCGGACAACGAGGGGTATTGTATGGCTACACCTTC.

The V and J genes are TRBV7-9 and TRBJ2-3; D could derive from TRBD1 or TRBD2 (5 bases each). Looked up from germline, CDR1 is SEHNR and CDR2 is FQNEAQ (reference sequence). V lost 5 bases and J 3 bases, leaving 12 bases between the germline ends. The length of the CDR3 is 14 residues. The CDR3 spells CASSATRETDTQYF. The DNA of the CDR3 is TGTGCCAGCAGCGCCACCAGGGAGACAGATACGCAGTATTTT.

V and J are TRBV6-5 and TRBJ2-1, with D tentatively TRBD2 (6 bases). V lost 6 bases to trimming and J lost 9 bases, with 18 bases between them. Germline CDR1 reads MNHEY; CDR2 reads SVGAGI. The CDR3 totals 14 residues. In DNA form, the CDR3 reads TGTGCCAGCAGAGTCCGGGGGATGGGGATTGAGCAGTTCTTC. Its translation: CASRVRGMGIEQFF.

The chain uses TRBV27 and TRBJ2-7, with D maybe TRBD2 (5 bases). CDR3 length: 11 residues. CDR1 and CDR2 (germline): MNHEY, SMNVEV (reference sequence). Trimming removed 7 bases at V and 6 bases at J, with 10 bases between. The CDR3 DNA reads TGTGCCAGCAAACTCGCGGGCGAGCAGTACTTC. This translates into CASKLAGEQYF.

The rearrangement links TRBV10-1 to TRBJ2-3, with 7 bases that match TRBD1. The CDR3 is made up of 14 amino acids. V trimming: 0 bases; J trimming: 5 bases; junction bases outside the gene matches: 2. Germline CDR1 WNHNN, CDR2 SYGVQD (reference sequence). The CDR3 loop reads CASSESRGQDTQYF. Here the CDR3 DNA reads TGCGCCAGCAGTGAGTCGAGGGGGCAAGATACGCAGTATTTT.

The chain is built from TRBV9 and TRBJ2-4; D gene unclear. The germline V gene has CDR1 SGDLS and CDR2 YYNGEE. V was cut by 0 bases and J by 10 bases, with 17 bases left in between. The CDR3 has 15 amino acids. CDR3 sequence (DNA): TGTGCCAGCAGCGTAGGATTGGCGATTGGAGAAATTCAGTACTTC. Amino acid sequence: CASSVGLAIGEIQYF.

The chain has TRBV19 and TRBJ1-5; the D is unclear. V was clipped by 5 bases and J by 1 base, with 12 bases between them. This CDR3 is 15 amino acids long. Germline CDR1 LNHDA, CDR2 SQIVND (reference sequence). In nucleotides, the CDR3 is TGTGCCAGTAGTCCGTGGACCGGAAGCAATCAGCCCCAGCATTTT. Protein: CASSPWTGSNQPQHF. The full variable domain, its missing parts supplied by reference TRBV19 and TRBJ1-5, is DGGITQSPKYLFRKEGQNVTLSCEQNLNHDAMYWYRQDPGQGLRLIYYSQIVNDFQKGDIAEGYSVSREKKESFPLTVTSAQKNPTAFYLCASSPWTGSNQPQHFGDGTRLSIL.

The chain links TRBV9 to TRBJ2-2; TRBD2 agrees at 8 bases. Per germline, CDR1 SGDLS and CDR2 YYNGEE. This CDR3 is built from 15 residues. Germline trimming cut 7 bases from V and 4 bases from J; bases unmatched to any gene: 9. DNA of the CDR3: TGTGCCAGCTCCCGGGGGGGGGAACTCACCGGGGAGCTGTTTTTT. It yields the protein CASSRGGELTGELFF.

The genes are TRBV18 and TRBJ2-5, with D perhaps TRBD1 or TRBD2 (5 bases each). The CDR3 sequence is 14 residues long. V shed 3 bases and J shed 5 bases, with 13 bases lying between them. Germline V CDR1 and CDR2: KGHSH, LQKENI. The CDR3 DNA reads TGTGCCAGCTCACCGTGGGACGGCCAGGAGACCCAGTACTTC. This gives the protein CASSPWDGQETQYF.

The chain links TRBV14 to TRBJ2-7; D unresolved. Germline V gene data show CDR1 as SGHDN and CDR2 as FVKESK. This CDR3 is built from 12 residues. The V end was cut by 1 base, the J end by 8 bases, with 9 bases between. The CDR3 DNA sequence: TGTGCCAGCAGCCAAGTAGGGTACCAGCAGTACTTC. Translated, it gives CASSQVGYQQYF.

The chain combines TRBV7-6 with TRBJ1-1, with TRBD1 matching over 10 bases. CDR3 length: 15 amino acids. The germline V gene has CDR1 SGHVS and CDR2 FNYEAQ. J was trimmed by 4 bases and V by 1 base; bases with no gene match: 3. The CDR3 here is CASSLVWDRGTEAFF. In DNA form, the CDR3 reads TGTGCCAGCAGCTTAGTGTGGGACAGGGGCACTGAAGCTTTCTTT.

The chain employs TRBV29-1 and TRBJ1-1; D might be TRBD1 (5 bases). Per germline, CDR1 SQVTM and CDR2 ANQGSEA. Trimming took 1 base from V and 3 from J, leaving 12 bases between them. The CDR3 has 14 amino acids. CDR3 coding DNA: TGCAGCGTTGAAGTTCAGGGACGGCACACTGAAGCTTTCTTT. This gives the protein CSVEVQGRHTEAFF.